Shown below are 27 T cell receptor beta chains from a single sample sequenced in a study of tumor-infiltrating lymphocytes in primary liver carcinoma (dated by TCRdb to about 2017). TCRdb names Illumina HiSeq 2500 as the instrument used. Using a constant-region primer and ProtoScript II reverse transcriptase, TCRbeta-specific cDNA was reverse-transcribed from about 460 ng total RNA. TCRbeta libraries were built with three nested multiplex PCR rounds, a slightly modified ARM-PCR procedure. Each of the first two PCR rounds ran for approximately 9 cycles using multiplex TRBV1-TRBV30 forward primers together with a Cbeta reverse primer. TCRdb reworked the public reads: Q25 trimming with fastp, MiXCR clone assembly, productive beta chains retained. For every CDR3 protein sequence, its rows merge into one entry that carries the most common genes and DNA. The table for this sample lists about 75,000 distinct CDR3 sequences; 69% of them were counted only once. The ten biggest clones cover approximately 26% of the sample.

Without any cell sorting, total RNA and DNA were extracted together from about 19-30 mg of bulk tissue using the AllPrep DNA/RNA mini kit. Sequenced sample: tumor-adjacent normal liver tissue. All receptors come from a man aged 35 to 55 with primary liver carcinoma and hepatitis B virus infection.

Of note for this clonotype: Germline and junction disagree at one end, which may indicate a read error. The chain recombines TRBV20-1 with TRBJ2-1; no reliable D call. Germline V gene sequence: CDR1 DFQATT, CDR2 SNEGSKA (reference sequence). The CDR3 has 15 residues. CDR3 DNA sequence: TGCGGTGCTAGAGATTTGGGGTCCGTCGGCAATGAGCAGTTCTTC. It codes for CGARDLGSVGNEQFF.

About this clonotype: A much bigger clone sits one base away, suggesting this may be a read error. The V gene is TRBV5-1, the J gene TRBJ2-7; a possible D gene is TRBD1 (6 bases). CDR3 size: 14 residues. V shed 4 bases and J shed 2 bases, with 13 bases lying between them. CDR1 is SGHRS, CDR2 YFSETQ, per germline. As DNA, the CDR3 is TGCGCCAGCAGCCCGGACAGACTTGCCTACGAGCAGTACTTC. It yields the protein CASSPDRLAYEQYF.

In the case of this clonotype: Since the CDR3 does not end with the conserved phenylalanine or tryptophan, this likely comes from a read error. The chain is built from TRBV6-6 and TRBJ1-2; TRBD1 agrees at 9 bases. Germline CDR1 reads MNHNY; CDR2 reads SVGAGI (reference sequence). V trimming: 7 bases; J trimming: 8 bases; junction bases outside the gene matches: 8. The CDR3 runs 13 residues. CDR3 amino acids: CASNHRTGAGYTI. In DNA form, the CDR3 reads TGTGCCAGCAACCACCGGACAGGGGCGGGCTACACCATC.

This clonotype is deemed medium-sized. The rearrangement links TRBV11-2 to TRBJ1-3, with D tentatively TRBD1 (5 bases). V lost 3 bases, J lost 9 bases, and 12 bases lay in between. This CDR3 is 13 amino acids long. The germline CDR1 and CDR2 sequences are SGHAT and FQNNGV. The CDR3 protein is CASSLGTLATIYF. CDR3 bases: TGTGCCAGCAGCTTGGGGACGTTGGCCACCATATATTTT.

The genes are TRBV11-2 and TRBJ2-1; D not certain. The CDR3 extends over 14 amino acids. Germline CDR1 and CDR2: SGHAT and FQNNGV. DNA of the CDR3: TGTGTCAGTAGCTTATATCGCCTATTTAGTGAGCAGTTCTTC. Encoded protein: CVSSLYRLFSEQFF.

On this clonotype: Compared with germline, one end of the junction differs, possibly owing to a read error. J is TRBJ2-3 and V is TRBV11-2; tentatively, D is TRBD1 or TRBD2 (5 bases each). The CDR3 sequence is 15 residues long. The V gene's germline CDR1 is SGHAT and CDR2 FQNNGV. CDR3 loop: CASSFHGASTDTQYF. The CDR3 DNA sequence: TGTGCCAGCAGCTTCCACGGGGCTAGCACAGATACGCAGTATTTC. The whole variable domain, remainder taken from reference TRBV11-2 and TRBJ2-3, is EAGVAQSPRYKIIEKRQSVAFWCNPISGHATLYWYQQILGQGPKLLIQFQNNGVVDDSQLPKDRFSAERLKGVDSTLKIQPAKLEDSAVYLCASSFHGASTDTQYFGPGTRLTVL.

In this sample, this clonotype is medium-sized. The V call is TRBV6-1, the J call TRBJ1-5; the match to TRBD1 covers 7 bases. The CDR3 is 15 residues long. The V and J ends lost 4 bases and 3 bases, in that order; junction bases with no gene match: 6. CDR1 and CDR2 from the germline V gene are MNHNS and SASEGT. CDR3 nucleotides: TGTGCCAGCAGTGTCACAGGGGCCTTCAATCAGCCCCAGCATTTT. Its translation is CASSVTGAFNQPQHF.

CDR3 DNA sequence: TGTGCCAGCAGTGAGGGACTAGCGAACAGCTCCTACGAGCAGTACTTC. This translates into CASSEGLANSSYEQYF. This chain links TRBV6-1 with TRBJ2-7; the match to TRBD2 covers 10 bases. The CDR3 has 16 amino acids. V lost 3 bases to trimming and J lost 0 bases; unmatched junction nucleotides: 5. Germline CDR1 MNHNS, CDR2 SASEGT.

Remarks on this clonotype: A read error may account for a junction end that differs from germline. V gene TRBV6-1 combines with J gene TRBJ2-7; a weak D match, TRBD2 (6 bases). CDR1 and CDR2 (germline): MNHNS, SASEGT. This CDR3 has 19 residues. Here the CDR3 DNA reads TGTGTCAGCAGAGCCCTTTCTGGAATAGTGGGAGGATTCTCCTACGAGCAGTACTTC. As protein: CVSRALSGIVGGFSYEQYF.

A word on this clonotype: Germline is not matched at one junction end, which may reflect a read error. CDR3 sequence: CVTLPGVSYNEQFF. In DNA, the CDR3 is TGTGTCACCCTGCCCGGAGTTAGCTACAACGAGCAGTTCTTC. V usage is TRBV6-6 and J usage is TRBJ2-1, with D uncertain. Germline CDR1 MNHNY, CDR2 SVGAGI (reference sequence). This CDR3 has 14 residues.

As for this clonotype: An end of the junction differs from the germline gene, which may be a read error. This chain connects TRBV6-5 to TRBJ2-7; 8 bases line up with TRBD2. CDR1 is MNHEY and CDR2 is SVGAGI in the germline V gene. This CDR3 comprises 16 residues. The CDR3 region is CTSSHSRPSGGHEQYF. CDR3 bases: TGTACCAGCAGTCACTCGAGGCCCTCGGGAGGGCACGAGCAGTACTTC.

This clonotype was seen a single time. Since a much larger clone is just one base distant, this may be a read error. The chain links TRBV11-2 to TRBJ2-7; D is ambiguous. V lost 7 bases and J lost 7, with 11 bases in between. CDR1 and CDR2 (germline): SGHAT, FQNNGV. CDR3 length: 11 residues. CDR3 nucleotide sequence: TGTGCCAGCACAATAGTGGTTGAGCAGTACTTC. This gives the protein CASTIVVEQYF.

To note about this clonotype: One end of the junction does not line up with germline, which may come from a read error. V gene TRBV6-4 combines with J gene TRBJ2-3, with 10 nucleotides matching TRBD2. The length of the CDR3 is 15 residues. Germline-derived CDR1 and CDR2 are MRHNA and SNTAGT. The CDR3 is CASSNSSGSTDTQYF. The CDR3 DNA reads TGTGCCAGCAGTAACTCTAGCGGGAGCACAGATACGCAGTACTTT.

This clonotype was observed a few times. Possible read error: a much larger clone is one base away. The chain couples TRBV14 to TRBJ1-1; unclear D gene. Germline lookup yields CDR1 SGHDN and CDR2 FVKESK. The CDR3 spans 14 residues. Deletions cut 5 bases from V and 3 bases from J, with 13 bases between. The CDR3 here is CASSNQGLYTEAFF. The CDR3 DNA sequence: TGTGCCAGCAGCAACCAAGGATTATACACTGAAGCTTTCTTT.

Details on this clonotype: Relative to the germline gene, one junction end is altered; a read error may explain this. The chain recombines TRBV6-6 with TRBJ2-1; 8 nucleotides line up with TRBD2. Looked up from germline, CDR1 is MNHNY and CDR2 is SVGAGI (reference sequence). The CDR3 covers 15 residues. DNA for the CDR3: TGTACCAGCAGTACCGGGACTAGTGTCAGAGGTGAGCAGTCCTTC. It specifies CTSSTGTSVRGEQSF.

The genes are TRBV5-1 and TRBJ2-1; the D is unclear. This CDR3 comprises 14 residues. Germline V gene data show CDR1 as SGHRS and CDR2 as YFSETQ. V lost 4 bases and J lost 9, with 17 bases in between. CDR3: CASSRSPGLSEQFF. CDR3 DNA: TGCGCCAGCAGCCGGAGTCCCGGTCTCAGTGAGCAGTTCTTC.

Comments on this clonotype: At one of its ends the junction is not consistent with the germline gene, which may arise from a read error. The V and J genes are TRBV6-5 and TRBJ1-6; no definite D call. The germline CDR1 and CDR2 sequences are MNHEY and SVGAGI. The CDR3 has 17 residues. The CDR3 DNA reads TGTGCCAGCAGTCACTCGTTTTCCCCGAGCAATAATTCACCCCTCCACTTT. This codes for CASSHSFSPSNNSPLHF.

This clonotype was counted once. The conserved phenylalanine or tryptophan normally closing the CDR3 is absent here, so this likely arose from a read error. This sequence joins TRBV11-2 and TRBJ1-5, with D possibly called TRBD1 or TRBD2 (6 bases each). Near its end, the DNA agrees better with TRBJ2-3, so the J call may be wrong. Germline CDR1 SGHAT, CDR2 FQNNGV. CDR3 length equals 15 residues. In DNA, the CDR3 is TGTGCCAGCATCTTAGAGATGGGGGGCAATCAGCCCCAGTATTCT. Protein product: CASILEMGGNQPQYS.

V is TRBV11-2 and J is TRBJ2-5; perhaps TRBD1 as D (5 bases). Germline values: CDR1 SGHAT, CDR2 FQNNGV. The ends were cut back, 11 bases at V and 1 base at J, with 14 bases in the middle. The CDR3 contains 13 residues. CDR3 sequence (DNA): TGTGCCGACAGCTTCAATACCCAAGAGACCCAGTACTTC. Amino acid sequence: CADSFNTQETQYF.

In the case of this clonotype: An end of the junction differs from the germline gene, which may be a read error. The chain recombines TRBV6-1 with TRBJ2-7; tentative D call: TRBD1 (6 bases). CDR1 is MNHNS, CDR2 SASEGT, per germline. The CDR3 length is 13 residues. The CDR3 DNA reads as TGTGGCAGCCGGGATTACAGGGAATACGAGCAGTGCTTC. Amino acid sequence: CGSRDYREYEQCF.

As to this clonotype: The junction shows a germline mismatch at one end, possibly a read error. The V and J genes are TRBV6-6 and TRBJ2-1; D not resolved. The germline CDR1 and CDR2 sequences are MNHNY and SVGAGI (reference sequence). This CDR3 spans 14 amino acids. The CDR3 DNA follows: TGTGCCAGCAGCTATACCGAGTCAGACAATGAGCAATTCTTC. Translating it yields CASSYTESDNEQFF.

Many counts were recorded for this clonotype. The chain's CDR3 is CAWNPPRTYYNSPLHF. The CDR3 DNA follows: TGTGCCTGGAACCCGCCGCGGACATACTATAATTCACCCCTCCACTTT. The rearrangement joins TRBV30 to TRBJ1-6, with D possibly TRBD1 on 5 matching bases. The germline gives CDR1 GTSNPN, CDR2 SVGIG (reference sequence). The CDR3 has 16 residues. The V and J ends lost 4 bases and 3 bases respectively, with 16 bases between them.

This clonotype was picked up a small number of times. The genes are TRBV7-9 and TRBJ2-3; D possibly corresponds to TRBD2 (5 bases). Germline V gene lookup returns CDR1 SEHNR and CDR2 FQNEAQ (reference sequence). V lost 5 bases to trimming and J lost 1 base, with 10 bases between them. The CDR3 extends over 14 amino acids. For the CDR3, the DNA is TGTGCCAGCAGCATAGAGGAGGGCACAGATACGCAGTATTTT. This codes for CASSIEEGTDTQYF.

Worth noting for this clonotype: One end of the junction varies from germline; a read error may be responsible. The V call is TRBV7-9, the J call TRBJ2-3, with a possible D match to TRBD1 (5 bases). The CDR3 totals 16 residues. The germline gives CDR1 SEHNR, CDR2 FQNEAQ (reference sequence). The CDR3, as DNA: TGTGCCATCAGCTCAAGACAAGGGGCGGTCGCAGATACGCAGTATTTT. Its protein product is CAISSRQGAVADTQYF.

There are a few counts of this clonotype. Its ends do not fully match the called genes, so a read error is possible. The chain employs TRBV10-3 and TRBJ2-3, with a tentative D call TRBD2 (6 bases). This CDR3 has 13 residues. Germline V lookup: CDR1 ENHRY, CDR2 SYGVKD. The CDR3 loop reads CVISRLVSDTQYF. The CDR3 region has the DNA TGTGTCATCAGCCGACTAGTATCAGATACGCAGTATTTC.

Notes on this clonotype: The conserved final phenylalanine or tryptophan is absent from the CDR3, which likely points to a read error. The rearrangement joins TRBV7-9 to TRBJ2-3; no definite D call. The V and J ends lost 5 bases and 4 bases respectively, with 16 bases between them. Germline V gene data show CDR1 as SEHNR and CDR2 as FQNEAQ (reference sequence). This CDR3 comprises 15 residues. CDR3 in amino acids: CASSLRRPDADTQYY. In DNA form, the CDR3 reads TGTGCCAGCAGCCTAAGGCGGCCTGACGCAGATACGCAGTATTAT.

To note about this clonotype: An end of the junction does not agree with germline; a read error may underlie this. The chain couples TRBV4-3 to TRBJ2-7; a possible D gene is TRBD2 (6 bases). Per the germline V gene, CDR1 is LGHNA and CDR2 is YSLEER. The CDR3 length is 15 residues. CDR3: CASSQARETPYEQYF. The CDR3, as DNA: TGTGCTAGCAGCCAAGCTCGGGAGACTCCCTATGAGCAGTACTTC.